These 5 T cell receptor beta chains were all obtained from the same sample, sequenced in a study of cytomegalovirus exposure and HLA in healthy donors. The repertoire was sequenced with immunoSEQ multiplex PCR; TCRdb's copy has only in-frame clones and lacks some. The data show roughly 150,000 clones, 88% seen once. What was sequenced was PBMCs. The receptors here all came from a man aged 18-30 years in good health and CMV-seronegative.

The V and J genes are TRBV13 and TRBJ2-7, with 9 bases matching TRBD1. Germline CDR1 is PRHDT and CDR2 is FYEKMQ (reference sequence). This CDR3 contains 14 residues. The junction had 5 bases not matched to a gene; V was cut back by 1 base and J by 7 bases. The CDR3 sequence: CASSLAQGAREQYF. The CDR3 DNA reads TGTGCCAGCAGCTTAGCACAGGGGGCGAGAGAGCAGTACTTC.

This rearrangement joins TRBV4-1 to TRBJ1-5, with TRBD1 matching 8 bases. J lost 1 base, V lost 3 bases, and 8 bases had no gene match. From germline, CDR1 is MGHRA and CDR2 YSYEKL. The CDR3 has 17 amino acids. CDR3 loop: CASSHSHYRGSNQPQHF. The CDR3, as DNA: TGCGCCAGCAGCCATTCTCATTACAGGGGGAGCAATCAGCCCCAGCATTTT.

The chain employs TRBV10-3 and TRBJ1-1; D uncertain. CDR3 length: 11 residues. V dropped 10 bases and J dropped 4 bases, with 10 bases sitting between them. From germline, CDR1 is ENHRY and CDR2 SYGVKD. CDR3 DNA: TGTGCCACCATCTCAGGCACTGAAGCTTTCTTT. This gives the protein CATISGTEAFF.

The chain links TRBV6-1 to TRBJ2-7; TRBD1 matches at 7 bases. V shed 4 bases and J 3 bases; nucleotides not matched to a gene: 3. The CDR3 length is 13 residues. CDR1 and CDR2 (germline): MNHNS, SASEGT. The CDR3 sequence: CASSVRQGYEQYV. DNA of the CDR3: TGTGCCAGCAGTGTTCGACAGGGCTACGAGCAGTACGTC.

The V and J genes are TRBV4-2 and TRBJ2-7; the D is unclear. The V end was cut by 1 base, the J end by 3 bases, with 7 bases between. Germline V gene lookup returns CDR1 LGHNA and CDR2 YNFKEQ. This CDR3 comprises 13 residues. The CDR3, as DNA: TGTGCCAGCAGCCAAGGAGGTTTCTACGAGCAGTACTTC. Residues: CASSQGGFYEQYF.